This T cell receptor (beta chain) appears in the sequencing data of a study of T cell responses to AZD1222 COVID-19 vaccine. Some clones are missing from TCRdb's copy, which holds only in-frame ones; the method was immunoSEQ multiplex PCR. There are approximately 160,000 clones in the sample; around 91% occur only once, and about 5% lies in the top ten. In regard to this clone: This same CDR3 is encoded by further DNA sequences in the sample.

The specimen comprised peripheral blood, sampled on day 0 of AZD1222 vaccination. The clonotype originates from an adult in good health.

CDR3 in amino acids: CASSRVAGGSDTQYF. DNA of the CDR3: TGTGCCAGCAGTCGAGTAGCGGGAGGGTCAGATACGCAGTATTTT. V is TRBV7-2 and J is TRBJ2-3, with 11 bases matching TRBD2. V lost 6 bases and J lost 4; bases outside the gene matches: 6. Germline CDR1 reads SGHTA; CDR2 reads FQGNSA. This CDR3 region has 15 residues.